This T cell receptor beta chain was retrieved from a study of CD8 T cells in ankylosing spondylitis. Study-wide points: Significant enrichment of disease-linked clones was reportedly seen in matched ankylosing spondylitis synovial fluid.

Comment on this clonotype: Antigen: not known.

The CDR3 is made up of 17 amino acids. Trimming removed 7 bases from V and 0 bases from J, with 19 bases in between. From germline, CDR1 is SEHNR and CDR2 FQNEAQ (reference sequence). Via MiXCR, TCRdb re-called the 5' RACE reads, giving one row per CDR3 protein. Among more than 150,000 distinct CDR3 sequences listed, about 18% were seen once. V usage is TRBV7-9 and J usage is TRBJ2-1; maybe TRBD2 (6 bases). Sequencing input: blood, either unsorted or a sorted T cell fraction (not recorded which). This TCR derives from a male donor aged 10 to 30 with ankylosing spondylitis or in good health (not recorded which). The CDR3 spells CASKAEAGMSSYNEQFF. The CDR3 coding sequence is TGTGCCAGCAAAGCTGAGGCGGGGATGAGCTCCTACAATGAGCAGTTCTTC.